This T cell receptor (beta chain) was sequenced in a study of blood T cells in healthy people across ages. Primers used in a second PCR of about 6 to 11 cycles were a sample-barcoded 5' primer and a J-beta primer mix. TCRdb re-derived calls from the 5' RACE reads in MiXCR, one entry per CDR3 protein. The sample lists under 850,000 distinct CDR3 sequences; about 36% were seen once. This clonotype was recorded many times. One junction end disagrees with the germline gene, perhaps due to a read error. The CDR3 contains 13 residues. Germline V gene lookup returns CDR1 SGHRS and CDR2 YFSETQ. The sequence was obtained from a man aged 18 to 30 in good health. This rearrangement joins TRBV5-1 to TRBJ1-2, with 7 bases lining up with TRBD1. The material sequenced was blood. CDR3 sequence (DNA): TGTGCCAGCAGTTTTGACAGGGATTATGGCTACACCTTC. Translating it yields CASSFDRDYGYTF.